The 6 T cell receptor beta chains given below trace back to one sample, sequenced in a study of T cell responses to AZD1222 COVID-19 vaccine. Libraries were prepared by immunoSEQ multiplex PCR; TCRdb keeps only in-frame clonotypes and omits some of them. The sample lists roughly 180,000 clones; around 92% were seen once. The input for sequencing was peripheral blood, taken 28 days after the second AZD1222 dose. Receptor source: an adult who received the AZD1222 COVID-19 vaccine.

J is TRBJ1-2 and V is TRBV7-9; 8 nucleotides agree with TRBD1. There are 14 residues in the CDR3. Germline loops: CDR1 SEHNR, CDR2 FQNEAQ (reference sequence). The junction had 4 bases not matched to a gene; V was cut back by 4 bases and J by 3 bases. The CDR3 sequence is CASSSQGGDYGYTF. Written as DNA, the CDR3 is TGTGCCAGCAGCTCACAGGGGGGGGACTATGGCTACACCTTC. Full variable domain (remainder filled in from reference TRBV7-9 and TRBJ1-2): DTGVSQNPRHKITKRGQNVTFRCDPISEHNRLYWYRQTLGQGPEFLTYFQNEAQLEKSRLLSDRFSAERPKGSFSTLEIQRTEQGDSAMYLCASSSQGGDYGYTFGSGTRLTVV.

The V call is TRBV5-1, the J call TRBJ2-3, with a weak D call TRBD2 (6 bases). Germline-derived CDR1 and CDR2 are SGHRS and YFSETQ. Deletions cut 0 bases from V and 6 bases from J, with 17 bases between. This CDR3 is built from 16 residues. In DNA form, the CDR3 reads TGCGCCAGCAGCTTGGATAGCGGTACCTACAGGGATACGCAGTATTTT. Translated, it gives CASSLDSGTYRDTQYF.

V is TRBV11-2 and J is TRBJ2-3; 8 positions match TRBD2. The germline CDR1 and CDR2 sequences are SGHAT and FQNNGV. This CDR3 contains 15 residues. The ends lost 4 bases at V and 3 bases at J; junction bases unmatched: 6. CDR3 protein: CASSSRGGRTDTQYF. For the CDR3, the DNA is TGTGCCAGCAGCTCCCGGGGGGGCCGGACAGATACGCAGTATTTT. Looking up the rest from reference TRBV11-2 and TRBJ2-3 gives the full variable domain: EAGVAQSPRYKIIEKRQSVAFWCNPISGHATLYWYQQILGQGPKLLIQFQNNGVVDDSQLPKDRFSAERLKGVDSTLKIQPAKLEDSAVYLCASSSRGGRTDTQYFGPGTRLTVL.

The V call is TRBV2, the J call TRBJ2-2, with D maybe TRBD1 (6 bases). V was cut by 6 bases and J by 5 bases, with 13 bases left in between. Germline V gene lookup returns CDR1 SNHLY and CDR2 FYNNEI. CDR3 length equals 14 residues. The CDR3 reads CASSSGTLTGELFF. The DNA for the CDR3 is TGTGCCAGCAGCTCCGGGACATTGACCGGGGAGCTGTTTTTT.

The chain couples TRBV4-1 to TRBJ1-3, with D tentatively TRBD1 (6 bases). CDR3 length: 16 residues. Trimming left V 1 base short and J 0 bases short, with 10 bases between. The V gene's germline CDR1 is MGHRA and CDR2 YSYEKL. The CDR3 DNA sequence: TGCGCCAGCAGCCAAGCTGGCAGGGGCTCTGGAAACACCATATATTTT. It codes for CASSQAGRGSGNTIYF.

The chain employs TRBV7-9 and TRBJ2-3, with D possibly being TRBD2 (5 bases). The CDR3 runs 16 residues. Trimming cost V 2 bases and J 2 bases, with 14 bases left between them. Germline assignment: CDR1 SEHNR and CDR2 FQNEAQ (reference sequence). The chain's CDR3 is CASSLSESRDTDTQYF. CDR3 in DNA: TGTGCCAGCAGCTTATCAGAGTCACGGGACACAGATACGCAGTATTTT.